This T cell receptor (beta chain) was sequenced for a study of response to subunit inactivated influenza vaccine. Study-wide results and limits: The authors suggested that every seasonal influenza vaccination recruits few new T cells.

Trimming pared 4 bases from V and 5 bases from J, leaving 9 bases between. Germline V gene sequence: CDR1 SNHLY, CDR2 FYNNEI. The CDR3 is made up of 12 amino acids. Remarks on this clonotype: The antigen is unknown.

MiXCR, run by TCRdb on the RT-PCR reads, gives a single entry per CDR3 protein. The table lists approximately 700,000 distinct CDR3 sequences, approximately 14% of them singletons, with around 10% in the top ten. The clonotype originates from a man in his forties or fifties who received an inactivated influenza vaccine. The chain uses TRBV2 and TRBJ2-7; either TRBD1 or TRBD2 may supply D (6 bases each). The sequencing used PBMCs from blood, collected 12 days after vaccination. This chain's CDR3 is CASSVEGDEQYF. DNA for the CDR3: TGTGCCAGCAGTGTGGAGGGGGACGAGCAGTACTTC.